Sequencing of this TCR beta chain was carried out in a study of cytomegalovirus exposure and HLA in healthy donors. Primers for the PCR totalled 60 Vbeta and 13 Jbeta. Here immunoSEQ multiplex PCR was the method, and the copy in TCRdb shows in-frame clones only, minus some. The sample holds about 91,000 clones, around 70% seen once. CDR3 length: 16 amino acids. With V trimmed by 10 bases and J by 4 bases, 15 bases remained unmatched. Germline V gives CDR1 LNHDA, CDR2 SQIVND (reference sequence). Only a few counts were recorded for this clone. The chain is built from TRBV19 and TRBJ2-3; TRBD2 matches at 9 bases. The TCR originated in a female donor in good health and CMV-seronegative. The sequencing input was PBMCs. CDR3: CATASRGRALADTQYF. DNA of the CDR3: TGTGCCACCGCAAGCCGCGGGAGGGCCTTGGCAGATACGCAGTATTTT.